This T cell receptor beta chain was obtained from a study of shared clonotypes between healthy human individuals (dated by TCRdb to about 2020). Some background on the complete study: A few men and two women, aged 18 to 49 years, made up the cohort. For each donor, CD4 naive and CD4 memory were each run on three plates, CD8 naive on two plates, and CD8 memory on one plate. Libraries were prepared and TCR repertoires were sequenced by different laboratories using diverse techniques, in order to increase sequencing depth and limit assay-specific biases. The study deeply sequenced blood TCR repertoires of about 5 healthy adults to estimate repertoire size and the extent of clonotype sharing between individuals. Between about 0.85 and 9.5 billion PBMCs per donor were obtained by leukapheresis. Overall study outcomes, separate from this receptor: Sampling was restricted to blood, and TCR repertoires in tissues likely differ from the TCR repertoires found in blood. Because the study included only a small number of donors, the genetic and exposure-history diversity represented was limited. Rarefaction of sorted-subset datasets indicated incomplete sequencing despite the large sequencing depth. Clonotypes shared by all four sorted-subset donors showed higher generation probabilities than non-shared clonotypes. When a few donors were compared, the shared fraction of clonotypes was roughly 5% for naive CD4, approximately 3.5% for naive CD8, 2% to 2.5% for memory CD4, and approximately 0.4% for memory CD8. Estimated clonotype richness was generally larger for naive than for memory subsets. Pairwise subsampling led to the expectation that sequencing depth would affect the degree of clonotype sharing among donors.

Using the deep immunoSEQ assay, TCR CDR3 regions were amplified from genomic DNA by multiplex PCR. Extracted genomic DNA from each cell subset was spread evenly across all wells of several immunoSEQ 96-well plates, with each plate serving as a replicate. For sorted subsets, 200 to 250 ng genomic DNA, equal to about 30,000 T cell genomes, was loaded into each replicate PCR. Purified libraries were quantified with a Qubit 3.0 fluorometer, sized on a Bioanalyzer 2100, and re-quantified with the KAPA Library Quantification kit. Each immunoSEQ 96-well plate was sequenced on its own single-read 150-cycle Illumina NextSeq 550 flow cell. Per the source publication's procedure: The immunoSEQ output contained only junctional sequences without quality scores, so filtering could not match that applied to full-length reads. To assign V/J genes and CDR3, sequences were annotated against IMGT germline references using PyIR, a Python wrapper for IgBLAST v1.9. Any read was removed if the V/J assignment was weak (E-value above 1e-6), the CDR3 was missing, or the read contained stop codons, out-of-frame junctions, or ambiguous translated residues. V3J clonotypes were defined by identical inferred V gene, J gene, and CDR3 amino acid sequence. The percentage overlap between two repertoires was calculated by dividing the number of shared unique clonotypes by the size of the smaller repertoire. Repertoire richness was assessed with RTK rarefaction, the Chao1 estimator, and Recon v2.1 estimates of unobserved clonotypes. Generation probabilities were computed with OLGA for all TCRbeta clonotypes obtained by the gDNA method from a handful of donors. TCRdb stores this immuneACCESS table with in-frame sequences only. Part of the clones is absent; in the studies checked, under half of the shortfall reflects unresolved V genes, and no reason is known for the rest. Clonal size and the V and J genes are those of that table, whereas D and trimming came from the DNA. The sample data list some 2 million clones, and about 94% of these were observed just once. The top ten constitute less than 1.5% of the sample.

For the CD8 naive samples, CD45RO-negative cells were positively selected for CCR7, yielding a CD45RA+CCR7+ population from which TemRA cells were excluded. The donors were healthy, HIV-negative adults with no recently reported acute infections or vaccinations. All donors were Caucasian adults living in Nashville, Tennessee, USA. Blood was collected by leukapheresis, and PBMCs were isolated by Ficoll-Histopaque density gradient centrifugation and then cryopreserved in liquid nitrogen vapor phase. Purity and quantity of every magnetically sorted T cell population were checked by analytical flow cytometry. Genomic DNA was isolated from each sorted fraction and quantified by UV absorbance on a Nanodrop 2000c. Concerning this clone itself: Its cognate antigen has yet to be identified. No much larger clonotype is one base removed from it; base qualities were not supplied.

The V end gives up 2 bases and the J end 0 bases, leaving 3 bases in the junction not matched to a gene. From the cysteine up to the phenylalanine, the CDR3 has a length of 17 residues. The read is trimmed to its CDR3 DNA, 51 bases read in frame from base 1. Taken from the germline V gene, the CDR1 and CDR2 loops are SGHDT and YYEEEE. The TCR sequence derives from a man younger than 35 in good health. The chain is encoded by TRBV5-6 joined to TRBJ2-5, with 14 junctional bases fitting TRBD2. Sequenced sample: naive CD8+ T cells sorted from blood. Reading the label with the study, this specimen's cell subset or site is: CD45RA+CCR7+. The CDR3 protein sequence reads: CASSFGTSGGYQETQYF. Read as DNA, the sequence is TGTGCCAGCAGCTTCGGGACTAGCGGGGGATACCAAGAGACCCAGTACTTC.